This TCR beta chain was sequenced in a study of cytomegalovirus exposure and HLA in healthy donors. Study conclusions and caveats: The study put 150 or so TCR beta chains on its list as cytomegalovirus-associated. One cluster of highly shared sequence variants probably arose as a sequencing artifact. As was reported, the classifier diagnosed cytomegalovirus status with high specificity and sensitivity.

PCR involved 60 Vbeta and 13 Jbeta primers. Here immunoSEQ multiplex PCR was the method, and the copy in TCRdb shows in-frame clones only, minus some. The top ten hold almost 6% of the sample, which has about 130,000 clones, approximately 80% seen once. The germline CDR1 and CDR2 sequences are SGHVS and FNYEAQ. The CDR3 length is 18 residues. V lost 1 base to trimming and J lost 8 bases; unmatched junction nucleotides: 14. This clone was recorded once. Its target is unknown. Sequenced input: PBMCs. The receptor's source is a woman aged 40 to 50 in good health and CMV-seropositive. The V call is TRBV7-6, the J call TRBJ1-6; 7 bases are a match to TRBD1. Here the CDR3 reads CASSLEVAGGRMDSPLHF. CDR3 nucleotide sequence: TGTGCCAGCAGCTTAGAGGTCGCAGGGGGGAGGATGGATTCACCCCTCCACTTT. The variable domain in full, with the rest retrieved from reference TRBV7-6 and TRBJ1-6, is GAGVSQSPRYKVTKRGQDVALRCDPISGHVSLYWYRQALGQGPEFLTYFNYEAQQDKSGLPNDRFSAERPEGSISTLTIQRTEQRDSAMYRCASSLEVAGGRMDSPLHFGNGTRLTVT.